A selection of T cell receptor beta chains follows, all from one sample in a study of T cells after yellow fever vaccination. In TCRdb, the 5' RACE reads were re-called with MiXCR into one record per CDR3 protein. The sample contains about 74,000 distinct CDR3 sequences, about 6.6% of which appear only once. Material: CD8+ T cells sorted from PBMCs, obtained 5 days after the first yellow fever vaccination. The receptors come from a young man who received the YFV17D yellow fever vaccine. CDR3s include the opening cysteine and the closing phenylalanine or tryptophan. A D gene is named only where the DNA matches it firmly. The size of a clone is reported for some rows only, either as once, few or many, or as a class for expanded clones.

CDR3 protein: CASSLEGPSLGGSPLHF; CDR3 DNA: TGCGCCAGCAGCCTCGAGGGGCCCAGCTTGGGGGGTTCACCCCTCCACTTT; clone size: many; D gene: .; J gene: TRBJ1-6; V gene: TRBV5-1
CDR3 protein: CASSLGLAGGTDTQYF; CDR3 DNA: TGTGCCAGCAGCTTAGGCCTAGCGGGGGGCACAGATACGCAGTATTTT; clone size: few; D gene: TRBD2; J gene: TRBJ2-3; V gene: TRBV13
CDR3 protein: CASSLGQSPAAFF; CDR3 DNA: TGTGCCAGCAGTTTAGGCCAGTCCCCTGCGGCTTTCTTT; clone size: few; D gene: .; J gene: TRBJ1-1; V gene: TRBV12-3/TRBV12-4
CDR3 protein: CASSPLAGGTRDTQYF; CDR3 DNA: TGTGCCAGCAGTCCGCTAGCGGGGGGGACAAGAGACACCCAGTACTTC; clone size: .; D gene: TRBD2; J gene: TRBJ2-5; V gene: TRBV12-3/TRBV12-4
CDR3 protein: CASSETTRGSTDTQYF; CDR3 DNA: TGTGCCAGCAGCGAGACTACCAGGGGTAGCACAGATACGCAGTATTTT; clone size: few; D gene: .; J gene: TRBJ2-3; V gene: TRBV5-8
CDR3 protein: CASSLEAGAGYTEAFF; CDR3 DNA: TGCGCCAGCAGCCTGGAGGCAGGAGCAGGGTACACTGAAGCTTTCTTT; clone size: many; D gene: .; J gene: TRBJ1-1; V gene: TRBV4-1
CDR3 protein: CASSLSQGKEAFF; CDR3 DNA: TGCGCCAGCAGCTTAAGTCAGGGCAAGGAAGCTTTCTTT; clone size: .; D gene: .; J gene: TRBJ1-1; V gene: TRBV5-1
CDR3 protein: CASIREPYEQYF; CDR3 DNA: TGTGCCAGCATACGGGAACCCTACGAGCAGTACTTC; clone size: many; D gene: .; J gene: TRBJ2-7; V gene: TRBV6-2/TRBV6-3
CDR3 protein: CASSDGAGDYNEQFF; CDR3 DNA: TGTGCCAGCAGTGACGGGGCGGGGGACTACAATGAGCAGTTCTTC; clone size: many; D gene: TRBD2; J gene: TRBJ2-1; V gene: TRBV6-1
CDR3 protein: CASSYGGPTDTQYF; CDR3 DNA: TGTGCCAGCAGTTATGGGGGCCCCACAGATACGCAGTATTTT; clone size: few; D gene: .; J gene: TRBJ2-3; V gene: TRBV6-5